The rows below give T cell receptor beta chains drawn from one sample of a study of response to subunit inactivated influenza vaccine. TCRdb reanalysed the RT-PCR reads using MiXCR and keeps one entry per CDR3 protein. The table lists fewer than 550,000 distinct CDR3 sequences, roughly 25% of them singletons, with approximately 2% in the top ten. Sequencing used CD4+ T cells sorted from PBMCs, obtained 4 to 6 days after vaccination. These receptor sequences come from a man aged 45 to 65 who received an inactivated influenza vaccine. Both conserved end residues are trimmed from each CDR3.

j_gene: TRBJ2-5; v_gene: TRBV11-2; CDR3aa: ASSFSPADRETQY
j_gene: TRBJ1-1; v_gene: TRBV11-2; CDR3aa: ASSRGRAEAF
j_gene: TRBJ1-1; v_gene: TRBV25-1; CDR3aa: ASNRQTALEGVAF
j_gene: TRBJ2-2; v_gene: TRBV29-1; CDR3aa: SVEKGTGELF
j_gene: TRBJ1-3; v_gene: TRBV6-1; CDR3aa: ASRPLGTSGNTIY
j_gene: TRBJ2-6; v_gene: TRBV4-1; CDR3aa: ASSQDPRAGANVLT
j_gene: TRBJ1-6; v_gene: TRBV4-2; CDR3aa: ASSQDVAAIGSPLH
j_gene: TRBJ1-4; v_gene: TRBV7-9; CDR3aa: ASSLYQTNEKLF
j_gene: TRBJ2-7; v_gene: TRBV29-1; CDR3aa: SVGQDDLREQY
j_gene: TRBJ1-5; v_gene: TRBV27; CDR3aa: ASSLERTGNQPQH
j_gene: TRBJ2-5; v_gene: TRBV5-1; CDR3aa: ASKRRLAGEETQY
j_gene: TRBJ1-6; v_gene: TRBV7-2; CDR3aa: ASSLRRNHSPLH
j_gene: TRBJ1-3; v_gene: TRBV7-2; CDR3aa: ASSLRRGENTIY
j_gene: TRBJ2-1; v_gene: TRBV30; CDR3aa: AWSASVSSYNEQF
j_gene: TRBJ2-2; v_gene: TRBV28; CDR3aa: ASSKMTGLSGELF
j_gene: TRBJ1-1; v_gene: TRBV12-3/TRBV12-4; CDR3aa: ASSFREVAF
j_gene: TRBJ2-7; v_gene: TRBV5-1; CDR3aa: ASSSGSLGEQY
j_gene: TRBJ1-2; v_gene: TRBV4-3; CDR3aa: ASSQGYMTGNAFFYT
j_gene: TRBJ2-2; v_gene: TRBV12-3/TRBV12-4; CDR3aa: ASTQVLNTGELF
j_gene: TRBJ2-1; v_gene: TRBV6-4; CDR3aa: ASRMDNSYNEQF
j_gene: TRBJ2-7; v_gene: TRBV12-3/TRBV12-4; CDR3aa: ASSPRDITYEQY
j_gene: TRBJ2-6; v_gene: TRBV3-1; CDR3aa: ASSATGQGASGANVLT
j_gene: TRBJ1-5; v_gene: TRBV3-1; CDR3aa: ASSDNGVNQPQH
j_gene: TRBJ2-3; v_gene: TRBV5-1; CDR3aa: ASSTGLITDTQY
j_gene: TRBJ2-7; v_gene: TRBV10-3; CDR3aa: AIRGQGNPYEQY
j_gene: TRBJ2-5; v_gene: TRBV12-3/TRBV12-4; CDR3aa: ASSPTSGARETQY
j_gene: TRBJ1-2; v_gene: TRBV5-1; CDR3aa: ASSLNRGNGYT
j_gene: TRBJ2-6; v_gene: TRBV10-3; CDR3aa: AIGWGLGANVLT
j_gene: TRBJ2-7; v_gene: TRBV28; CDR3aa: ASSLFGRWGQGVSYEQY
j_gene: TRBJ2-1; v_gene: TRBV6-4; CDR3aa: ASSGGQGGEQF
j_gene: TRBJ1-1; v_gene: TRBV12-3/TRBV12-4; CDR3aa: ASSFGATEAF
j_gene: TRBJ2-3; v_gene: TRBV20-1; CDR3aa: SGRITDTQY
j_gene: TRBJ2-5; v_gene: TRBV15; CDR3aa: ATSRNAQETQY
j_gene: TRBJ2-3; v_gene: TRBV5-1; CDR3aa: ASSRAVSSTDTQY
j_gene: TRBJ2-5; v_gene: TRBV6-1; CDR3aa: ASSGGPGETQY
j_gene: TRBJ2-5; v_gene: TRBV20-1; CDR3aa: SARDPNRQGVLETQY
j_gene: TRBJ2-5; v_gene: TRBV12-3/TRBV12-4; CDR3aa: ASTPAKGLALETQY
j_gene: TRBJ1-4; v_gene: TRBV5-4; CDR3aa: ASSLQGRKLF
j_gene: TRBJ1-1; v_gene: TRBV11-2; CDR3aa: ASSPRTLMNTEAF
j_gene: TRBJ2-7; v_gene: TRBV5-5; CDR3aa: ASSLSLGDTYEQY
j_gene: TRBJ2-1; v_gene: TRBV10-1; CDR3aa: ATRLAGHDEQF
j_gene: TRBJ2-1; v_gene: TRBV10-3; CDR3aa: AISRQGLSSYNEQF
j_gene: TRBJ2-1; v_gene: TRBV28; CDR3aa: ASGLPGNEQF
j_gene: TRBJ2-3; v_gene: TRBV9; CDR3aa: ASSVGWAPLTDTQY
j_gene: TRBJ2-1; v_gene: TRBV6-2/TRBV6-3; CDR3aa: ASSYGLAYNEQF
j_gene: TRBJ2-5; v_gene: TRBV20-1; CDR3aa: SARRAGEGETQY
j_gene: TRBJ1-5; v_gene: TRBV12-3/TRBV12-4; CDR3aa: ASSMAGTSNQPQH
j_gene: TRBJ2-1; v_gene: TRBV6-2/TRBV6-3; CDR3aa: ASSYWESSYNEQF
j_gene: TRBJ2-1; v_gene: TRBV12-3/TRBV12-4; CDR3aa: ASSLGGLAGVNNEQF
j_gene: TRBJ2-2; v_gene: TRBV4-2; CDR3aa: ASSQDIRGDTGELF
j_gene: TRBJ2-3; v_gene: TRBV15; CDR3aa: ATSRDSGTGVSDTQY
j_gene: TRBJ2-3; v_gene: TRBV10-2; CDR3aa: ASSVTSGGSDTQY
j_gene: TRBJ2-5; v_gene: TRBV5-1; CDR3aa: ASSLAGLGETQY
j_gene: TRBJ2-7; v_gene: TRBV29-1; CDR3aa: SVPGTRGYEQY
j_gene: TRBJ2-7; v_gene: TRBV7-2; CDR3aa: ASSLGTGPYEQY
j_gene: TRBJ2-1; v_gene: TRBV4-3; CDR3aa: ASSQDYADPEGNKQF
j_gene: TRBJ2-3; v_gene: TRBV21-1; CDR3aa: ASKIVDRGQAGKTDTQY
j_gene: TRBJ1-5; v_gene: TRBV27; CDR3aa: ASSTRGIGQPQH
j_gene: TRBJ2-7; v_gene: TRBV2; CDR3aa: ASRRTSYEQY